Detailed here is one T cell receptor beta chain. Seattle participants joined during active infection and were tracked over time. Looked up from germline, CDR1 is SGHRS and CDR2 is YFSETQ. The CDR3 runs 14 residues. Trimming cost V 1 base and J 5 bases; bases outside gene matches: 3. This specimen belongs to a study of blood T cell repertoires in COVID-19. As for the study in general: Some COVID-19 samples were acute and others convalescent; all came from the United States, Italy and Spain. T cells, B-cell-depleted T cells, or PBMCs provided the cDNA or gDNA that served as material.

In the original analysis: By means of reference gene primer amplification, nucleated cell counts were estimated. The method was immunoSEQ multiplex PCR; TCRdb's version includes in-frame clones alone and lacks a portion of them. The DNA gave D and trimming, while V, J and clone size come from that table. The data contain approximately 350,000 clones, around 86% of them singletons. V gene TRBV5-1 combines with J gene TRBJ2-3; TRBD1 matches 8 bases. Sequencing input: peripheral blood. The sequence was obtained from a woman between 45 and 65 years old with COVID-19, enrolled during active disease. This chain's CDR3 is CASSLSGGLDTQYF. The CDR3 DNA is TGCGCCAGCAGCTTGTCAGGGGGCCTAGATACGCAGTATTTT.